These T cell receptor beta chains were read from a single sample in a study of blood T cell repertoires in COVID-19. Assay: immunoSEQ multiplex PCR; the TCRdb copy retains only in-frame clones and omits some. The sample lists 150,000 to 200,000 clones, about four fifths occurring once. Sequenced sample: peripheral blood. The receptors come from a woman in her thirties or forties with COVID-19, enrolled during active disease. Both conserved end residues are part of each CDR3. The D gene is left open where the match is weak. Some rows mark clone size as missing; the rest say once, few, many or name a class of expanded clone.

TRBV7-9	-	TRBJ2-2	TRBD2	CASAGLAGVNGELFF	TGTGCCAGCGCGGGACTAGCGGGAGTAAACGGGGAGCTGTTTTTT
TRBV30	-	TRBJ2-1	TRBD2	CAWSIGGGPYNEQFF	TGTGCCTGGAGCATCGGCGGGGGGCCCTACAATGAGCAGTTCTTC
TRBV6-2/TRBV6-3	-	TRBJ1-5	-	CASSTAGSRQPQHF	TGTGCCAGCAGTACCGCGGGCAGCCGCCAGCCCCAGCATTTT
TRBV30	-	TRBJ2-7	TRBD2	CAWSGPGTNSYEQYF	TGTGCCTGGAGTGGCCCTGGGACTAACTCCTACGAGCAGTACTTC
TRBV7-3	-	TRBJ2-1	-	CASSPQGMRDDEQFF	TGTGCCAGCAGCCCACAGGGTATGAGGGACGATGAGCAGTTCTTC
TRBV28	-	TRBJ1-5	-	CASTGGNQPQHF	TGTGCCAGCACTGGGGGGAATCAGCCCCAGCATTTT
TRBV7-7	-	TRBJ2-1	TRBD2	CASSIGGGSEQFF	TGTGCTAGCAGCATCGGGGGGGGCAGCGAGCAGTTCTTC
TRBV2	-	TRBJ2-2	TRBD2	CARSGGRVNTGELFF	TGTGCCAGGAGCGGGGGGAGAGTGAACACCGGGGAGCTGTTTTTT
TRBV29-1	-	TRBJ2-3	TRBD1	CSSLEGARTDTQYF	TGCAGCTCCTTAGAGGGGGCGAGGACAGATACGCAGTATTTT
TRBV18	-	TRBJ1-1	-	CASSPASGNTEAFF	TGTGCCAGCTCACCAGCCAGCGGGAACACTGAAGCTTTCTTT
TRBV18	-	TRBJ2-7	-	CASSPRGRGYYEQYF	TGTGCCAGCTCACCCCGAGGAAGGGGCTACTACGAGCAGTACTTC
TRBV5-8	-	TRBJ2-1	TRBD2	CASSRIAGGLGEQFF	TGTGCCAGCAGCCGCATAGCGGGGGGGCTCGGGGAGCAGTTCTTC
TRBV5-8	-	TRBJ1-5	-	CASSLISQINQPQHF	TGTGCCAGCAGCTTGATCTCACAGATCAATCAGCCCCAGCATTTT
TRBV11-3	-	TRBJ2-3	TRBD1	CASSNQGAKSTDTQYF	TGTGCCAGCAGCAACCAGGGGGCCAAAAGCACAGATACGCAGTATTTT
TRBV5-1	-	TRBJ2-3	TRBD2	CASRLGSGSVDTQYF	TGCGCCAGCCGCTTGGGTAGCGGGAGTGTGGATACGCAGTATTTT
TRBV7-8	-	TRBJ1-1	-	CASSLAGQVNTEAFF	TGTGCCAGCAGCTTAGCGGGGCAAGTGAACACTGAAGCTTTCTTT
TRBV11-1	-	TRBJ1-1	TRBD1	CASSLETGDTEAFF	TGTGCCAGCAGCTTAGAGACAGGGGACACTGAAGCTTTCTTT
TRBV6-5	-	TRBJ2-4	-	CASGYDRRDIQYF	TGTGCCAGCGGATACGACAGGCGGGACATTCAGTACTTC
TRBV29-1	many	TRBJ2-7	-	CSVGLRSEQYF	TGCAGCGTTGGGCTGAGGAGTGAGCAGTACTTC
TRBV6-5	-	TRBJ1-1	-	CASSTRTVNTEAFF	TGTGCCAGCAGTACTAGGACGGTGAACACTGAAGCTTTCTTT
TRBV28	-	TRBJ2-1	-	CASRLGRASSYNEQFF	TGTGCCAGCAGGCTAGGGCGGGCGTCCTCCTACAATGAGCAGTTCTTC
TRBV19	-	TRBJ2-7	TRBD1	CASSSWTGPYEQYF	TGTGCCAGTAGTAGCTGGACAGGACCCTACGAGCAGTACTTC
TRBV6-5	-	TRBJ2-7	-	CASSYGRDSLLDEQYF	TGTGCCAGCAGTTATGGCCGGGACTCCCTCCTGGACGAGCAGTACTTC
TRBV27	-	TRBJ2-1	-	CASSWGRNNEQFF	TGTGCCAGCAGTTGGGGCAGAAACAATGAGCAGTTCTTC
TRBV5-6	-	TRBJ2-3	-	CASSFERTGYTDTQYF	TGTGCCAGCAGCTTCGAGCGGACCGGGTACACAGATACGCAGTATTTT
TRBV7-8	-	TRBJ2-1	TRBD1	CASSLGQGWYNEQFF	TGTGCCAGCAGCTTGGGACAGGGGTGGTACAATGAGCAGTTCTTC
TRBV7-2	-	TRBJ2-3	-	CASSLAGGYTDTQYF	TGTGCCAGCAGCTTAGCGGGGGGTTACACAGATACGCAGTATTTT
TRBV28	-	TRBJ2-5	TRBD1	CASSLPGQGITETQYF	TGTGCCAGCAGTCTTCCGGGACAGGGGATTACAGAGACCCAGTACTTC
TRBV7-8	once	TRBJ1-5	-	CASGHGNNQPQHF	TGTGCCAGCGGCCACGGGAATAATCAGCCCCAGCATTTT
TRBV5-4	-	TRBJ1-1	-	CASSFYRGAPSGTEAFF	TGTGCCAGCAGCTTCTATCGGGGGGCTCCCTCGGGCACTGAAGCTTTCTTT
TRBV29-1	-	TRBJ2-1	TRBD1	CSVERDRGNEQFF	TGCAGCGTTGAAAGGGACAGGGGTAATGAGCAGTTCTTC
TRBV6-5	-	TRBJ1-5	TRBD1	CASRDRGNQPQHF	TGTGCCAGCAGGGACAGGGGGAATCAGCCCCAGCATTTT
TRBV11-3	-	TRBJ2-7	TRBD1	CASSLVGTAEQYF	TGTGCCAGCAGCTTAGTTGGGACAGCTGAGCAGTACTTC
TRBV4-1	-	TRBJ2-3	-	CASRASRGEGRVDTQYF	TGCGCCAGCAGGGCCTCTAGGGGGGAGGGCCGGGTAGATACGCAGTATTTT
TRBV9	-	TRBJ1-1	TRBD1	CASSVGDRGTEAFF	TGTGCCAGCAGCGTAGGGGACAGGGGAACTGAAGCTTTCTTT
TRBV24-1	-	TRBJ2-1	-	CATSDTGRGIEEQFF	TGTGCCACCAGTGATACGGGGAGGGGGATTGAGGAGCAGTTCTTC
TRBV2	-	TRBJ2-7	TRBD2	CASLAGVYEQYF	TGTGCCAGCCTAGCGGGAGTATACGAGCAGTACTTC
TRBV6-6	-	TRBJ2-1	-	CASSNRDLEQFF	TGTGCCAGCAGCAACAGGGATTTGGAGCAGTTCTTC
TRBV29-1	-	TRBJ1-2	TRBD1	CSVHTGEVAYTF	TGCAGCGTGCATACAGGGGAAGTGGCCTACACCTTC
TRBV5-5	-	TRBJ2-5	-	CASSLRFAGSLETQYF	TGTGCCAGCAGCTTGAGATTCGCGGGGAGTTTGGAGACCCAGTACTTC
TRBV14	-	TRBJ2-5	-	CASSRLGAGQETQYF	TGTGCCAGCAGCCGCCTCGGGGCGGGGCAAGAGACCCAGTACTTC
TRBV13	-	TRBJ2-2	TRBD2	CASSWTSGAVGLRSGELFF	TGTGCCAGCAGTTGGACTAGCGGGGCCGTGGGGTTACGGAGCGGGGAGCTGTTTTTT
TRBV28	-	TRBJ2-7	TRBD2	CASSLSEKWEKGPLAGEEYEQYF	TGTGCCAGCAGTTTATCGGAAAAATGGGAAAAAGGGCCACTAGCGGGAGAAGAGTACGAGCAGTACTTC
TRBV5-4	-	TRBJ2-5	TRBD1	CATGTGSSETQYF	TGTGCCACCGGGACAGGGAGTTCAGAGACCCAGTACTTC
TRBV12-3/TRBV12-4	few	TRBJ1-5	TRBD1	CASSTGAGQPQHF	TGTGCCAGCAGTACAGGGGCCGGACAGCCCCAGCATTTT
TRBV19	-	TRBJ2-5	-	CASSISGRETQYF	TGTGCCAGTAGTATTTCTGGTCGGGAGACCCAGTACTTC
TRBV29-1	once	TRBJ2-3	-	CSSRRAGDTQYF	TGCAGCTCCCGCAGGGCTGGAGATACGCAGTATTTT
TRBV6-2/TRBV6-3	-	TRBJ1-4	-	CASSYSNAGWEKLFF	TGTGCCAGCAGTTACTCGAATGCGGGGTGGGAAAAACTGTTTTTT
TRBV6-2/TRBV6-3	-	TRBJ1-1	-	CASSSQGAGTEAFF	TGTGCCAGCAGTTCGCAGGGTGCAGGCACTGAAGCTTTCTTT
TRBV5-1	few	TRBJ2-3	TRBD2	CASSSHYSLLAGVGSTDTQYF	TGCGCCAGCAGCTCCCACTACTCATTACTAGCGGGAGTTGGGAGCACAGATACGCAGTATTTT
TRBV9	few	TRBJ2-7	-	CASSVELMSDEQYF	TGTGCCAGCAGCGTAGAGCTTATGAGCGACGAGCAGTACTTC
TRBV6-5	-	TRBJ1-1	TRBD1	CASSSTGGIEAFF	TGTGCCAGCAGTAGCACAGGGGGGATTGAAGCTTTCTTT